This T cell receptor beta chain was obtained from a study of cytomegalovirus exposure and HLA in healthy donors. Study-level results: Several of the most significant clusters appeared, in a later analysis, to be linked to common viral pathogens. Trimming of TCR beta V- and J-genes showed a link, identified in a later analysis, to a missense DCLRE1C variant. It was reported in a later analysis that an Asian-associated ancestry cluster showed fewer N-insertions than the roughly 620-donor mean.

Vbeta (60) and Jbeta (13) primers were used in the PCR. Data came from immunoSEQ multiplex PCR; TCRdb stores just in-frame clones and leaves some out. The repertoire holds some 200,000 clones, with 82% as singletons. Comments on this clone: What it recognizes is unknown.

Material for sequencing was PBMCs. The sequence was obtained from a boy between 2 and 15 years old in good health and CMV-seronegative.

CDR3 bases: TGCGCCAGCCGGGGGCAAGAGACCCAGTACTTC. Residues: CASRGQETQYF. The chain links TRBV5-1 to TRBJ2-5, with a weak D call TRBD2 (6 bases). CDR1 SGHRS and CDR2 YFSETQ come from the germline V gene. The CDR3 extends over 11 amino acids. Trimming took 7 bases from V and 2 from J, leaving 6 bases between them.